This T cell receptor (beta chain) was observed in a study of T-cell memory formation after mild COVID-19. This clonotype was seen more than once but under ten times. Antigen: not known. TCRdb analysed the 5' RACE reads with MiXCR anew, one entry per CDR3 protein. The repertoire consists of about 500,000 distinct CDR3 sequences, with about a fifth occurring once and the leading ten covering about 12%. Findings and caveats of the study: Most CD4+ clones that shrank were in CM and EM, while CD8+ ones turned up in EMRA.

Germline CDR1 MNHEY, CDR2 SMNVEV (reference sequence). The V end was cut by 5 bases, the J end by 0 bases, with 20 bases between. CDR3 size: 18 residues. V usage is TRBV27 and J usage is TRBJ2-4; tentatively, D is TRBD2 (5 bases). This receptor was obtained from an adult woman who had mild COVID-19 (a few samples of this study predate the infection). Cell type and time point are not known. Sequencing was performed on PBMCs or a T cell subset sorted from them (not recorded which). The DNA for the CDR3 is TGTGCCAGCAGTCCCCGGACTTCCCTTCCACTAGCCAAAAACATTCAGTACTTC. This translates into CASSPRTSLPLAKNIQYF.